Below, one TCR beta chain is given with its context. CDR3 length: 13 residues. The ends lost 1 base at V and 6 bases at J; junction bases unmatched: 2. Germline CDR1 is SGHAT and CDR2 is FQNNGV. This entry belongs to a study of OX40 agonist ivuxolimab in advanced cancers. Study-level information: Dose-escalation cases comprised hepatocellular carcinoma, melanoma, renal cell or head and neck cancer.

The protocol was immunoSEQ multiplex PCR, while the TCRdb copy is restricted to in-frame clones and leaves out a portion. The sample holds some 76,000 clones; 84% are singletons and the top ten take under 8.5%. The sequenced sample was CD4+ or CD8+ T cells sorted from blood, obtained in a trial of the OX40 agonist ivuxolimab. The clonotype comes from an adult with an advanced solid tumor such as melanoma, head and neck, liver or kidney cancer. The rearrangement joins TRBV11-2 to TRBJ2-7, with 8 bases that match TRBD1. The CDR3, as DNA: TGTGCCAGCAGCTTAGGGACAGGGTCCGAGCAGTACTTC. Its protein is CASSLGTGSEQYF.